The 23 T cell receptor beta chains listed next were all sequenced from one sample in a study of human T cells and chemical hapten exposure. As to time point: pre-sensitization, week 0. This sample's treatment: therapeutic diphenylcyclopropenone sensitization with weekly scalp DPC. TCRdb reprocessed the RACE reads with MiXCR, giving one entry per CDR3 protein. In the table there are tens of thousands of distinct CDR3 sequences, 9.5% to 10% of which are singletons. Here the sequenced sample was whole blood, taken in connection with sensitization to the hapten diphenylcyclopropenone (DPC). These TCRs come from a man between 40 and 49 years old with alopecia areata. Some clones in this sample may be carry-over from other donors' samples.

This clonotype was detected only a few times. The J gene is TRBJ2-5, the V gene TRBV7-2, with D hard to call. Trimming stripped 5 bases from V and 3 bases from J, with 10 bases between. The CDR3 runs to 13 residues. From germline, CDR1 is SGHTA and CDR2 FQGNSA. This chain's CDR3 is CASSPPPEETQYF. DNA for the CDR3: TGTGCCAGCAGCCCCCCGCCTGAAGAGACCCAGTACTTC.

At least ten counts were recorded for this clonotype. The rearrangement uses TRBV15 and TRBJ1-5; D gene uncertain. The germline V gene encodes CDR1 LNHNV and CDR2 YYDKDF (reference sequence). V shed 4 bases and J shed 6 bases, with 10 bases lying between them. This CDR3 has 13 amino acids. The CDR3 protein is CATSMSGIQPQHF. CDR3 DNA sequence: TGTGCCACCAGCATGTCAGGAATTCAGCCCCAGCATTTT.

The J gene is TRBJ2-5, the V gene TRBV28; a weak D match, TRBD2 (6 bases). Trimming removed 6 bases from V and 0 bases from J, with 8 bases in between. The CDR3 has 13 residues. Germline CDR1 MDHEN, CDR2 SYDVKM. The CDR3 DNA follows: TGTGCCAGCAGCGAGCGGGACCAAGAGACCCAGTACTTC. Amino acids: CASSERDQETQYF.

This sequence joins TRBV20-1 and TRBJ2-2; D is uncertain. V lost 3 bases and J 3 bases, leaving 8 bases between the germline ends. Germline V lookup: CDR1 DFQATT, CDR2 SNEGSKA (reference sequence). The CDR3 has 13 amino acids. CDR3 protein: CSASRTHTGELFF. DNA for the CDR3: TGCAGTGCTAGCCGAACACACACCGGGGAGCTGTTTTTT.

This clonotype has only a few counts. CDR3 coding DNA: TGTGCCAGCAGTTACACCTACAGATTCAGCAATCAGCCCCAGCATTTT. Translation gives CASSYTYRFSNQPQHF. V and J are TRBV6-2 or TRBV6-3 and TRBJ1-5; no firm D call. The germline gives CDR1 MNHEY, CDR2 SVGEGT. This CDR3 has 16 residues. V lost 2 bases, J lost 1 base, and 12 bases lay in between.

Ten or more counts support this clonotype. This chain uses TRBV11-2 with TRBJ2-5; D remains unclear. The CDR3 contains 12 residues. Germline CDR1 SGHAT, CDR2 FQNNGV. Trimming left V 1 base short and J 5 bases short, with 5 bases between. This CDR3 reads CASSLVGETQYF. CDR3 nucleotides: TGTGCCAGCAGCTTAGTGGGGGAGACCCAGTACTTC.

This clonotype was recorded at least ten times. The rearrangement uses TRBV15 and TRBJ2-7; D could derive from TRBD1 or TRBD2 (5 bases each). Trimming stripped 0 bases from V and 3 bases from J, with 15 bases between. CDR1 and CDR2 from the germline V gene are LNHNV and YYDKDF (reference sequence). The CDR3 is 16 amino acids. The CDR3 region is CATSREKPGTFYEQYF. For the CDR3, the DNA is TGTGCCACCAGCAGAGAGAAACCCGGGACGTTCTACGAGCAGTACTTC.

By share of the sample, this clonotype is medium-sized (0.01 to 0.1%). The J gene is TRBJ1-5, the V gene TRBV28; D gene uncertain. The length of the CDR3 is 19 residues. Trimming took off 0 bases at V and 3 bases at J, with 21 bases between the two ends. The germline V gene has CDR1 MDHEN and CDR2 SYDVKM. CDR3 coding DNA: TGTGCCAGCAGTTTATGGATTTCTCACAACCGGGGATACAATCAGCCCCAGCATTTT. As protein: CASSLWISHNRGYNQPQHF.

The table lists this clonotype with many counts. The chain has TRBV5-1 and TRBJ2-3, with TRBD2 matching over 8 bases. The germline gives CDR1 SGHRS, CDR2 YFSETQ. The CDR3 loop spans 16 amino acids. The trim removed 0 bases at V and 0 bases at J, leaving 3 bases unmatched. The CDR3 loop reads CASSLVLAASTDTQYF. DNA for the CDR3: TGCGCCAGCAGCTTGGTACTAGCGGCTAGCACAGATACGCAGTATTTT. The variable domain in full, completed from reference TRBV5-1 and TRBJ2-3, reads KAGVTQTPRYLIKTRGQQVTLSCSPISGHRSVSWYQQTPGQGLQFLFEYFSETQRNKGNFPGRFSGRQFSNSRSEMNVSTLELGDSALYLCASSLVLAASTDTQYFGPGTRLTVL.

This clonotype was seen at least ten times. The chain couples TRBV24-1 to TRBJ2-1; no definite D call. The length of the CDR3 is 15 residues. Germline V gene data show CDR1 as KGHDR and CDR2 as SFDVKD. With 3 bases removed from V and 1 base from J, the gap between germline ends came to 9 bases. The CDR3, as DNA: TGTGCCACCAGTGATAACCTGCGGTCCTACAATGAGCAGTTCTTC. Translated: CATSDNLRSYNEQFF.

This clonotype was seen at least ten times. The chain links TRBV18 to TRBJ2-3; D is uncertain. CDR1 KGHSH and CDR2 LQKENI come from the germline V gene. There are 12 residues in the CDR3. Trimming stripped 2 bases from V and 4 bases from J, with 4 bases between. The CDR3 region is CASSPSADTQYF. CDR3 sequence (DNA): TGTGCCAGCTCACCAAGCGCAGATACGCAGTATTTT.

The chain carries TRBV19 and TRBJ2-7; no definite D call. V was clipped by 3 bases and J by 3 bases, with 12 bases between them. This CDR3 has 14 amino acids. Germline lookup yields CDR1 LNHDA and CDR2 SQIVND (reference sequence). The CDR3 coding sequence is TGTGCCAGTAGTATCGCGTCGGCAGTCTACGAGCAGTACTTC. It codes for CASSIASAVYEQYF. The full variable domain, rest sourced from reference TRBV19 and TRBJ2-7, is DGGITQSPKYLFRKEGQNVTLSCEQNLNHDAMYWYRQDPGQGLRLIYYSQIVNDFQKGDIAEGYSVSREKKESFPLTVTSAQKNPTAFYLCASSIASAVYEQYFGPGTRLTVT.

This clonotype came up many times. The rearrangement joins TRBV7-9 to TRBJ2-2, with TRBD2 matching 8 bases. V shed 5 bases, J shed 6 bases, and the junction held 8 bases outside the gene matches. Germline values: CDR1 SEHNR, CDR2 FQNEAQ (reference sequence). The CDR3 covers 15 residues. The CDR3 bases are TGTGCCAGCAGCCCTAGACTAGCGAGCGCCGGGGAGCTGTTTTTT. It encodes CASSPRLASAGELFF.

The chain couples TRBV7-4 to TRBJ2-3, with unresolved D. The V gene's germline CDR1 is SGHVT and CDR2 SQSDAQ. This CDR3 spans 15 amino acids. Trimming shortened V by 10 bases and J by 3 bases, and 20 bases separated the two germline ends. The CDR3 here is CANMPLHQETDTQYF. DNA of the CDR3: TGTGCCAACATGCCGCTTCACCAAGAGACAGATACGCAGTATTTT.

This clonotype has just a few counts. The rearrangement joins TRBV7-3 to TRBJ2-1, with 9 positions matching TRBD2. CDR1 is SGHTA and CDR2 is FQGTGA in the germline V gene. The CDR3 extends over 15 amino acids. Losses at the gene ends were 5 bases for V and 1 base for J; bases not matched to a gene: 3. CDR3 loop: CASSRSGRSYNEQFF. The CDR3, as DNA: TGTGCCAGCAGCCGCAGCGGGAGGTCCTACAATGAGCAGTTCTTC.

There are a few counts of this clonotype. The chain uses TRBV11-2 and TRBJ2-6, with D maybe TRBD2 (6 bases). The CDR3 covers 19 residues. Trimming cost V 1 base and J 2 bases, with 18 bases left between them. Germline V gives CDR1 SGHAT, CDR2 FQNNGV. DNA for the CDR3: TGTGCCAGCAGCTTAGGCACGGGACTCAACGGTCCTGGGGCCAACGTCCTGACTTTC. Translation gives CASSLGTGLNGPGANVLTF.

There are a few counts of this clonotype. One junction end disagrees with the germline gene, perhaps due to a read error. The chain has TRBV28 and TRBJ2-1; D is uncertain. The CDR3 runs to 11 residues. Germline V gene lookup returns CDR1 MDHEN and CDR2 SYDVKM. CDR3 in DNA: TGTGCCAGCAGGTTATTCGGTGAGCAGTTCTTC. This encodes CASRLFGEQFF. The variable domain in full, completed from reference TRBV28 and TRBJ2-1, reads DVKVTQSSRYLVKRTGEKVFLECVQDMDHENMFWYRQDPGLGLRLIYFSYDVKMKEKGDIPEGYSVSREKKERFSLILESASTNQTSMYLCASRLFGEQFFGPGTRLTVL.

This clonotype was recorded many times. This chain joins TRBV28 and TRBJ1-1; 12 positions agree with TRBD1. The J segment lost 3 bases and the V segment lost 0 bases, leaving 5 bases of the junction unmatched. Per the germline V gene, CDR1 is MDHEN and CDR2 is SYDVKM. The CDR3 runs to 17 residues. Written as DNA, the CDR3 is TGTGCCAGCAGTTTATGGGGACAGGGGGCCACTTACACTGAAGCTTTCTTT. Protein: CASSLWGQGATYTEAFF.

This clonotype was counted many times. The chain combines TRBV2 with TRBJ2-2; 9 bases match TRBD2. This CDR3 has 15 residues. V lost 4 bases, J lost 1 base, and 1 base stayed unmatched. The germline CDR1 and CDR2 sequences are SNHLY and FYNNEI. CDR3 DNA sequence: TGTGCCAGCAGTGGACTAGCGGTGAACACCGGGGAGCTGTTTTTT. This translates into CASSGLAVNTGELFF.

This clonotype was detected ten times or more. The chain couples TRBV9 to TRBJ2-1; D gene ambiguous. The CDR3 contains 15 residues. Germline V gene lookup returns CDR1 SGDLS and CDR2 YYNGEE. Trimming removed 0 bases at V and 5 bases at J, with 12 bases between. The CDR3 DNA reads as TGTGCCAGCAGCGTAGGAACATTGGGTAACAATGAGCAGTTCTTC. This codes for CASSVGTLGNNEQFF.

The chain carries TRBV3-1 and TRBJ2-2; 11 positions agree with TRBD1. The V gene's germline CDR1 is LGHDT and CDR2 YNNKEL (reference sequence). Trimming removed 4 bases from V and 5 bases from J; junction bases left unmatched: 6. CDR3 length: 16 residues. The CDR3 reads CASSPRTGGGTGELFF. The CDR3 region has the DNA TGTGCCAGCAGCCCTCGGACAGGGGGCGGAACCGGGGAGCTGTTTTTT.

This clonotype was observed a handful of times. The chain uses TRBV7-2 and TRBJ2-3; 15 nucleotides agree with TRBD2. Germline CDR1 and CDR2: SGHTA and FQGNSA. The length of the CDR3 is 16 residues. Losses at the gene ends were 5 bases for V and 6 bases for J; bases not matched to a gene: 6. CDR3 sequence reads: CASSAQGTSGRDTQYF. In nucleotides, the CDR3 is TGTGCCAGCAGCGCCCAAGGGACTAGCGGGAGGGATACGCAGTATTTT.

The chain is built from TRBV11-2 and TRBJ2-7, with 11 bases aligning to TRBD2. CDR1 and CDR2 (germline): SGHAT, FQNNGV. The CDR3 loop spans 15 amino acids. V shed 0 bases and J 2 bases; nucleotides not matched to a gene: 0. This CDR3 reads CASSLELAGAYEQYF. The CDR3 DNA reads TGTGCCAGCAGCTTAGAACTAGCGGGGGCCTACGAGCAGTACTTC.